A selection of T cell receptor beta chains follows, all from one sample in a study of T cells in Graves' hyperthyroidism and ophthalmopathy. TCRdb re-derived calls from the multiplex PCR reads in MiXCR, one entry per CDR3 protein. Here the sample spans roughly 380,000 distinct CDR3 sequences, approximately 14% being singletons. Sequencing was done on a sample of blood. Receptors originate from a woman in her sixties with Graves' hyperthyroidism. The CDR3 runs from the conserved cysteine through the conserved F or W. The order of the fields is CDR3 length, V gene, J gene, clone size, D gene, CDR3 protein, CDR3 DNA. D genes are given only for firm matches. The size entry is marked missing in some rows and otherwise reads once, few, many or a size class.

15	TRBV19	TRBJ2-7	NA	NA	CASSPSADPGYEQYF	TGTGCCAGTAGTCCTTCGGCTGACCCGGGCTACGAGCAGTACTTC
14	TRBV7-8	TRBJ1-1	many	TRBD1	CASSLVTGDTEAFF	TGTGCCAGCAGCTTAGTAACAGGGGACACTGAAGCTTTCTTT
14	TRBV11-2	TRBJ1-1	NA	NA	CASSQGPMNTEAFF	TGTGCCAGCAGCCAAGGGCCCATGAACACTGAAGCTTTCTTT
13	TRBV24-1	TRBJ1-5	NA	NA	CATSEWGNQPQHF	TGTGCCACGTCGGAGTGGGGCAATCAGCCCCAGCATTTT
15	TRBV14	TRBJ2-2	NA	TRBD1	CASRPTGSNTGELFF	TGTGCCAGCAGACCGACAGGGAGCAACACCGGGGAGCTGTTTTTT
14	TRBV5-4	TRBJ2-7	many	TRBD1	CASSRNRGRDEQYF	TGTGCCAGTTCCCGGAACAGGGGGCGCGACGAGCAGTACTTC
14	TRBV25-1	TRBJ1-2	NA	NA	CASSDTGGRSGYTF	TGTGCCAGCAGTGATACCGGGGGGCGGAGTGGCTACACCTTC
13	TRBV12-3/TRBV12-4	TRBJ2-5	many	NA	CASSLSAQETQYF	TGTGCCAGCAGTTTGTCGGCACAAGAGACCCAGTACTTC
14	TRBV29-1	TRBJ1-3	many	NA	CSVEWGTSGNTIYF	TGCAGCGTTGAGTGGGGAACCTCTGGAAACACCATATATTTT
15	TRBV18	TRBJ2-7	many	NA	CASSPAWTDSYEQYF	TGTGCCAGCTCACCGGCGTGGACAGACTCCTACGAGCAGTACTTC
15	TRBV5-5	TRBJ1-2	NA	TRBD1	CASSQGQGMDYGYTF	TGTGCCAGCAGCCAAGGACAGGGGATGGATTATGGCTACACCTTC
16	TRBV11-2	TRBJ1-2	NA	NA	CASSLDPGASGRGYTF	TGTGCCAGCAGCTTAGATCCGGGGGCCTCAGGACGAGGCTACACCTTC
13	TRBV19	TRBJ2-7	NA	NA	CASSMTSSYEQYF	TGTGCCAGTAGTATGACCAGCTCCTACGAGCAGTACTTC
14	TRBV7-3	TRBJ2-5	many	NA	CASSLTGVGETQYF	TGTGCCAGCAGCTTAACAGGGGTAGGAGAGACCCAGTACTTC
14	TRBV20-1	TRBJ1-5	many	NA	CSARDRNSNQPQHF	TGCAGTGCTAGAGACAGGAATAGCAATCAGCCCCAGCATTTT
15	TRBV19	TRBJ2-7	few	TRBD1	CASSTTGTVSYEQYF	TGTGCCAGTAGTACAACCGGGACAGTCTCCTACGAGCAGTACTTC
17	TRBV7-3	TRBJ2-3	NA	NA	CASSLRASRYNTDTQYF	TGTGCCAGCAGCTTAAGGGCTAGCAGATACAACACAGATACGCAGTATTTT
16	TRBV11-2	TRBJ1-1	many	NA	CASSPSGGLLNTEAFF	TGTGCCAGCAGCCCTTCGGGGGGGTTATTGAACACTGAAGCTTTCTTT
16	TRBV10-3	TRBJ1-3	NA	NA	CAINTRDGGSGNTIYF	TGTGCCATCAATACAAGGGATGGAGGGTCTGGAAACACCATATATTTT
14	TRBV5-1	TRBJ2-3	many	NA	CASSVSSSTDTQYF	TGCGCCAGCAGTGTTAGTTCTAGCACAGATACGCAGTATTTT
15	TRBV12-5	TRBJ1-5	few	TRBD1	CASGVTGGGNQPQHF	TGTGCTAGTGGCGTGACAGGGGGCGGCAATCAGCCCCAGCATTTT
13	TRBV5-1	TRBJ2-2	NA	NA	CASNPVGDRKLFF	TGCGCCAGCAATCCTGTAGGCGACAGGAAGCTGTTTTTT
15	TRBV12-3/TRBV12-4	TRBJ2-1	few	TRBD1	CASSFLGQGANEQFF	TGTGCCAGCAGTTTTTTAGGACAGGGGGCCAATGAGCAGTTCTTC
13	TRBV6-2/TRBV6-3	TRBJ1-1	many	NA	CASSSRERTEAFF	TGTGCCAGCAGTTCCAGGGAAAGGACTGAAGCTTTCTTT
15	TRBV20-1	TRBJ2-1	many	TRBD2	CSADTGTSGYNEQFF	TGCAGTGCTGATACCGGGACTAGCGGGTACAATGAGCAGTTCTTC
16	TRBV4-1	TRBJ2-3	few	NA	CASSQVGSARTDTQYF	TGCGCCAGCAGCCAAGTGGGAAGCGCCCGCACAGATACGCAGTATTTT
15	TRBV7-9	TRBJ2-7	many	TRBD2	CASSSTSGRVYEQYF	TGTGCCAGCAGCTCAACTAGCGGGAGGGTCTACGAGCAGTACTTC
16	TRBV7-3	TRBJ2-1	many	TRBD2	CASSPMGLAASNEQFF	TGTGCCAGCAGCCCCATGGGACTAGCGGCCTCCAATGAGCAGTTCTTC